These 17 T cell receptor beta chains were sequenced from one sample in a study of T cell changes during pregnancy in multiple sclerosis. Repertoires were generated with immunoSEQ multiplex PCR, while TCRdb's copy carries only in-frame clones and drops some. The profile shows roughly 80,000 clones, around 93% of them singletons. The material sequenced was peripheral blood, taken after pregnancy. The receptors shown here come from a female donor in good health, enrolled as a control in a pregnancy study.

This rearrangement joins TRBV6-5 to TRBJ1-5; 7 bases are a match to TRBD1. Germline lookup yields CDR1 MNHEY and CDR2 SVGAGI. The length of the CDR3 is 15 residues. Unmatched junction bases numbered 8, after V lost 3 bases and J lost 6 bases. The CDR3 here is CASSYDHQGGQPQHF. CDR3 DNA: TGTGCCAGCAGTTATGACCATCAGGGGGGTCAGCCCCAGCATTTT.

The V and J genes are TRBV6-5 and TRBJ2-7; 9 positions agree with TRBD1. Germline V CDR1 and CDR2: MNHEY, SVGAGI. J lost 3 bases, V lost 11 bases, and 11 bases had no gene match. CDR3 length: 14 residues. As DNA, the CDR3 is TGTGCCTCCGCCCCCGGGACAGGGCACTACGAGCAGTACTTC. Translating it yields CASAPGTGHYEQYF.

The table lists this clone with a count of one. The V gene is TRBV2, the J gene TRBJ2-7; D uncertain. Trimming took 6 bases from V and 1 from J, leaving 4 bases between them. CDR3 length equals 11 residues. Germline lookup yields CDR1 SNHLY and CDR2 FYNNEI. CDR3 coding DNA: TGTGCCAGCAGCTTTTCCTACGAGCAGTACTTC. Protein product: CASSFSYEQYF.

The chain combines TRBV28 with TRBJ2-6; 7 bases map to TRBD2. The germline CDR1 and CDR2 sequences are MDHEN and SYDVKM. The CDR3 has 18 residues. V lost 4 bases and J lost 0; bases outside the gene matches: 9. The CDR3 spells CASSSGGGGGSGANVLTF. The CDR3 DNA reads as TGTGCCAGCAGTTCCGGTGGTGGGGGGGGCTCTGGGGCCAACGTCCTGACTTTC.

V and J are TRBV30 and TRBJ1-1; maybe TRBD1 (5 bases). The germline V gene has CDR1 GTSNPN and CDR2 SVGIG (reference sequence). V dropped 0 bases and J dropped 10 bases, with 15 bases sitting between them. CDR3 length: 13 amino acids. DNA for the CDR3: TGTGCCTGGAGTGTACTGGGGGGACTAGCAGCTTTCTTT. Residues: CAWSVLGGLAAFF.

The V gene is TRBV29-1, the J gene TRBJ2-1; TRBD1 matches at 7 bases. Germline assignment: CDR1 SQVTM and CDR2 ANQGSEA. V shed 5 bases, J shed 4 bases, and the junction held 20 bases outside the gene matches. The CDR3 length is 18 residues. DNA for the CDR3: TGCAGCGTTCCAAAAGGGGACACAGGGGATCACCCTTACAATGAGCAGTTCTTC. Translation: CSVPKGDTGDHPYNEQFF.

V usage is TRBV7-8 and J usage is TRBJ1-3; D perhaps matches TRBD1 (5 bases). The CDR3 is made up of 14 amino acids. V was clipped by 5 bases and J by 1 base, with 9 bases between them. The V gene's germline CDR1 is SGHVS and CDR2 FQNEAQ. CDR3 sequence (DNA): TGTGCCAGCAGCCACCGGGGGTCTGGAAACACCATATATTTT. Translating it yields CASSHRGSGNTIYF.

This chain connects TRBV4-1 to TRBJ2-2; perhaps TRBD2 as D (5 bases). The CDR3 spans 14 residues. Germline CDR1 and CDR2: MGHRA and YSYEKL. Trimming shortened V by 3 bases and J by 5 bases, and 10 bases separated the two germline ends. CDR3 bases: TGCGCCAGCAGCCAGAGGGAAAGTACCGGGGAGCTGTTTTTT. This encodes CASSQRESTGELFF.

J is TRBJ2-3 and V is TRBV7-2; weak D call: TRBD1 (6 bases). Deletions cut 5 bases from V and 6 bases from J, with 15 bases between. Germline CDR1 and CDR2: SGHTA and FQGNSA. The CDR3 spans 14 residues. In DNA form, the CDR3 reads TGTGCCAGCAGCAAGAACAGGGTCTGGGATACGCAGTATTTT. This encodes CASSKNRVWDTQYF. Variable domain in full (rest from reference TRBV7-2 and TRBJ2-3): GAGVSQSPSNKVTEKGKDVELRCDPISGHTALYWYRQSLGQGLEFLIYFQGNSAPDKSGLPSDRFSAERTGGSVSTLTIQRTQQEDSAVYLCASSKNRVWDTQYFGPGTRLTVL.

V is TRBV20-1 and J is TRBJ2-7; TRBD1 might be the D (5 bases). Trimming left V 0 bases short and J 6 bases short, with 6 bases between. The V gene's germline CDR1 is DFQATT and CDR2 SNEGSKA (reference sequence). This CDR3 region has 11 residues. The CDR3 sequence: CSARDTGEQYF. CDR3 coding DNA: TGCAGTGCTAGAGATACAGGCGAGCAGTACTTC.

The V call is TRBV9, the J call TRBJ2-1; D may be TRBD2 (5 bases). V was trimmed by 0 bases and J by 9 bases, leaving 7 bases between them. Germline values: CDR1 SGDLS, CDR2 YYNGEE. The CDR3 is 12 residues long. CDR3 loop: CASSVEGGEQFF. CDR3 bases: TGTGCCAGCAGCGTAGAAGGAGGTGAGCAGTTCTTC. The variable domain in full, completed from reference TRBV9 and TRBJ2-1, reads DSGVTQTPKHLITATGQRVTLRCSPRSGDLSVYWYQQSLDQGLQFLIQYYNGEERAKGNILERFSAQQFPDLHSELNLSSLELGDSALYFCASSVEGGEQFFGPGTRLTVL.

This clone was observed a single time. The chain carries TRBV7-2 and TRBJ2-5; the D gene is possibly TRBD2 (5 bases). V lost 1 base and J lost 4, with 7 bases in between. Germline lookup yields CDR1 SGHTA and CDR2 FQGNSA. This CDR3 contains 13 residues. For the CDR3, the DNA is TGTGCCAGCAGCTTAGTTCGGGGAGAGACCCAGTACTTC. Protein product: CASSLVRGETQYF.

The rearrangement joins TRBV7-2 to TRBJ2-7; 13 bases align to TRBD2. CDR3 length equals 19 residues. V lost 2 bases and J lost 1; bases outside the gene matches: 11. Germline CDR1 SGHTA, CDR2 FQGNSA. This chain's CDR3 is CASSLRGTSGRAPSYEQYF. The CDR3 DNA is TGTGCCAGCAGCTTAAGGGGTACTAGCGGGAGGGCCCCTTCCTACGAGCAGTACTTC.

The chain has TRBV6-5 and TRBJ2-7; TRBD1 agrees at 8 bases. The junction had 5 bases not matched to a gene; V was cut back by 5 bases and J by 8 bases. The germline gives CDR1 MNHEY, CDR2 SVGAGI. The CDR3 runs to 12 residues. The chain's CDR3 is CASSPRDRQQYF. In DNA form, the CDR3 reads TGTGCCAGCAGTCCCCGGGACAGGCAGCAGTACTTC.

V usage is TRBV27 and J usage is TRBJ2-4, with D unresolved. The CDR3 loop spans 13 amino acids. Germline V gene data show CDR1 as MNHEY and CDR2 as SMNVEV (reference sequence). Trimming stripped 6 bases from V and 5 bases from J, with 11 bases between. This CDR3 is CASSPTWENIQYF. DNA for the CDR3: TGTGCCAGCAGCCCGACATGGGAAAACATTCAGTACTTC.

The chain recombines TRBV7-9 with TRBJ2-3; D not certain. Trimming took off 0 bases at V and 2 bases at J, with 12 bases between the two ends. The CDR3 runs to 16 residues. Germline V CDR1 and CDR2: SEHNR, FQNEAQ (reference sequence). The CDR3 is CASSLALTRFTDTQYF. The CDR3, as DNA: TGTGCCAGCAGCTTAGCGCTTACCAGGTTCACAGATACGCAGTATTTT.

The V gene is TRBV30, the J gene TRBJ1-2; 7 nucleotides line up with TRBD1. Germline CDR1 and CDR2: GTSNPN and SVGIG (reference sequence). The CDR3 sequence is 14 residues long. V dropped 2 bases and J dropped 4; count of bases not matched to a gene: 7. The DNA of the CDR3 is TGTGCCTGGAGTACTCTCAGACAGGGCTATGGCTACACCTTC. It is translated as CAWSTLRQGYGYTF.